This paragraph reports one T cell receptor beta chain. This clonotype was seen many times. The specificity of this receptor is unknown. No base-level quality is on record; no much larger clone is a single base apart. For repertoire sequencing, TCR beta CDR3 regions were amplified from RNA transcripts. HTBI primers and the Qiagen OneStep RT-PCR kit were used in a first-round RT-PCR, which was followed by a second-round multiplex PCR, size selection and purification. The libraries underwent paired-end sequencing with 100 bp reads on an Illumina HiSeq2000. The authors processed their data as follows. SOAPnuke was used for read processing, and reads with adapters, uncalled bases, a mean Phred below 15, or no exact constant-primer or identifier match were discarded. High-quality paired reads were merged with COPE v1.2.5. Each unique nucleotide sequence was defined as a clonotype, and clonotypes were aligned to IMGT TRB V, D and J references with MiTCR v1.1. Analysis was restricted to V-J combinations with a frequency above 0.0001, which covered roughly 99% of repertoires. A TCR clonal expansion and chaos score per V-J combination was defined as the ratio of F50 clonal expansion to chaos observed in the TCRdist matrix. Features were reduced by Welch's t-statistics and random forest to about a dozen V-J combinations, which fed a naive Bayes classifier. The similarity between thyroid and blood repertoires was quantified using the Morisita-Horn index. TCRdb handled the public reads itself, with Q25 trimming in fastp and clone calling in MiXCR, and kept productive beta chains. Records with the same CDR3 protein are collapsed into one entry carrying the most frequent genes and DNA. None of the V and J calls come from the authors' own analysis; TCRdb made them. The sample table lists about 400,000 distinct CDR3 sequences, roughly 18% of them with a count of one. The ten largest clones represent 1.5% to 2% of the sample.

The sample comes from a study of Graves' ophthalmopathy and Graves' hyperthyroidism (dated by TCRdb to 2017 to 2018). With regard to the full study: Peripheral blood samples were taken at the time of initial diagnosis, before any treatment was given. The 85 to 100 discovery patients were divided at random into training and test sets in a 7:3 ratio. To explore V-J signatures that distinguish ophthalmopathy from hyperthyroidism, a discovery set of 100 patients was enrolled, made up of roughly 41 with ophthalmopathy and 57 with stable hyperthyroidism. After sampling, hyperthyroidism patients received methimazole starting at 30 mg daily, and ophthalmopathy patients received high-dose intravenous methylprednisolone. In total, 135 blood samples were TCR-sequenced: approximately 42 ophthalmopathy, some 75 hyperthyroidism and about 17 hyperthyroidism-to-ophthalmopathy patients. The study used TCR beta repertoire signatures to distinguish Graves' ophthalmopathy from Graves' hyperthyroidism and to predict progression to ophthalmopathy. In five or six hyperthyroidism patients, T-cell repertoires of thyroid tissue and blood were compared. An independent validation cohort comprised 18 to 20 hyperthyroidism patients and 15 to 17 patients who later progressed from hyperthyroidism to ophthalmopathy.

Patients with ophthalmopathy had moderately to severely active disease, with a Clinical Activity Score of 3 or more, a NOSPECS grade of 4 or more, and a disease duration of less than 3 months. Patients were excluded if they had other autoimmune diseases, uncontrolled infections, pregnancy or lactation. Diagnosis relied on clinical symptoms, serum thyroxine, TRAb, thyroid ultrasound and orbital computed tomography. Using Ficoll-Paque density gradient centrifugation, PBMCs were isolated from about 9.2 ml of fresh peripheral blood. Total RNA was extracted using Trizol reagent, and RNA quality was checked on an Agilent 2100 Bioanalyzer. Beyond this particular receptor, the publication reports: In validation, the model predicted ophthalmopathy progression with more than 55% sensitivity and about 73% specificity; about a dozen predicted patients were CT-confirmed with GO in a median of 6.5 months. No statistical method was used to predetermine the sample size, and group allocation was not hidden from the investigators. Most expanded thyroid clonotypes with a frequency above 0.001 also appeared in blood, which suggests that blood repertoires may reflect the immune response in the thyroid. In cross-validation, the 13-signature model distinguished ophthalmopathy from stable hyperthyroidism with approximately 90% sensitivity and roughly 84% specificity, while in the test set the corresponding values were 80% and 75%.

The germline V and J ends show losses of 4 bases and 3 bases respectively, and no gene match explains 5 bases of the junction. The CDR3 sequence holds 14 residues, the cysteine and phenylalanine included. The kept DNA is CDR3 alone, 42 bases in frame from the first base. The germline V gene yields SGHAT for CDR1 and FQNNGV for CDR2. The sample taken for sequencing was peripheral blood. The chain uses TRBV11-2 and TRBJ1-1, with 7 junctional bases fitting TRBD1. This TCR was recovered from a young woman with Graves' ophthalmopathy. Donor details come from another sample of the same person, matched by shared clones. The nucleotide sequence is given as TGTGCCAGCAGCTCCCTTCAGGGGGACACTGAAGCTTTCTTT. The encoded protein is CASSSLQGDTEAFF.